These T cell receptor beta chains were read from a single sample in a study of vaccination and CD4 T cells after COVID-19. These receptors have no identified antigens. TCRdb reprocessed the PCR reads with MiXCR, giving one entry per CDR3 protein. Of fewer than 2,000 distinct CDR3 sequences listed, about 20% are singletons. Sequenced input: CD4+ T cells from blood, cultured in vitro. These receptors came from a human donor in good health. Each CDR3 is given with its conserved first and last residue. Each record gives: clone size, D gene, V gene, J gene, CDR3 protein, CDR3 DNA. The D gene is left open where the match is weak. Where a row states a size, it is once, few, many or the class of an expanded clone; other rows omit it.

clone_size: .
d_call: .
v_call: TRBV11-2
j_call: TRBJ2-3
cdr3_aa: CASSLERAVTDTQYF
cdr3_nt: TGTGCCAGCAGCTTAGAGCGCGCCGTCACAGATACGCAGTATTTT

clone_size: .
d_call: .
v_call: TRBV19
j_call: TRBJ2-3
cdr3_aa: CASSIAAGAPTDTQYF
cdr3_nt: TGTGCCAGTAGTATAGCCGCCGGGGCCCCCACAGATACGCAGTATTTT

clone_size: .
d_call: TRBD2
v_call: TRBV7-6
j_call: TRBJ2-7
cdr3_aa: CASSPGLATEQYF
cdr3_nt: TGTGCCAGCAGCCCGGGACTAGCCACCGAGCAGTACTTC

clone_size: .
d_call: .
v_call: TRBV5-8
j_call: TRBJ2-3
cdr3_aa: CASSLEGFSTDTQYF
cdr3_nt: TGTGCCAGCAGCTTGGAGGGGTTCTCCACAGATACGCAGTATTTT

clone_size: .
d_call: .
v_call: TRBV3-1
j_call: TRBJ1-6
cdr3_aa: CASARGIDSPLHF
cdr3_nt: TGTGCCAGTGCTAGGGGGATAGATTCACCCCTCCACTTT

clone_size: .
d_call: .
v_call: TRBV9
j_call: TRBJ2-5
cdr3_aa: CASSARVTETQYF
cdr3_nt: TGTGCCAGCAGCGCCAGGGTCACGGAGACCCAGTACTTC

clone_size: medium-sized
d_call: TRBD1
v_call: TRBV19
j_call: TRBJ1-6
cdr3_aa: CASHRDRATSPLHF
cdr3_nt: TGTGCCAGCCACCGGGACAGGGCGACTTCACCCCTCCACTTT

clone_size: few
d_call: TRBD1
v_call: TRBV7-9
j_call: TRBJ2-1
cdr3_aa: CASSLERQGRSYNEQFF
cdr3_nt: TGTGCCAGCAGCTTAGAGAGACAGGGGAGGTCCTACAATGAGCAGTTCTTC

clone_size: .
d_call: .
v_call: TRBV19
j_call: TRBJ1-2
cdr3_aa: CASSPQGDGYTF
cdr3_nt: TGTGCCAGTAGTCCTCAGGGTGATGGCTACACCTTC

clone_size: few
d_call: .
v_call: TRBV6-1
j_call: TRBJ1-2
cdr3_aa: CASKEANYGYTF
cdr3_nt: TGTGCCAGCAAAGAGGCCAACTATGGCTACACCTTC

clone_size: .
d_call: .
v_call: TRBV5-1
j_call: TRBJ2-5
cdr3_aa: CASSGGTVQETQYF
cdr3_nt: TGCGCCAGCAGCGGAGGGACCGTCCAAGAGACCCAGTACTTC

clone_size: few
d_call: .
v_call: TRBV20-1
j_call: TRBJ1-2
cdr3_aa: CSARSAGRGLYGYTF
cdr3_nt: TGCAGTGCTAGGAGCGCCGGTAGGGGCCTCTATGGCTACACCTTC

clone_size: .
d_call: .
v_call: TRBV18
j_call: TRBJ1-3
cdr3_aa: CATHSTAFSGNTIYF
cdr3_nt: TGTGCCACCCACTCGACAGCCTTCTCTGGAAACACCATATATTTT

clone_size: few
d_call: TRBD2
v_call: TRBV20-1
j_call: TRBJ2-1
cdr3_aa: CSGGLAGGHNEQFF
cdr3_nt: TGCAGTGGGGGACTAGCGGGAGGGCACAATGAGCAGTTCTTC

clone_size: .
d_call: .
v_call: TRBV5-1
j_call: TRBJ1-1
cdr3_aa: CASSFDRNTEAFF
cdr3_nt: TGCGCCAGCAGCTTTGACAGGAACACTGAAGCTTTCTTT

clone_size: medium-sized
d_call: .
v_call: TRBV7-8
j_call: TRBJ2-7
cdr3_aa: CASSTSGEQYF
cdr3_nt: TGTGCCAGCAGCACATCGGGGGAGCAGTACTTC

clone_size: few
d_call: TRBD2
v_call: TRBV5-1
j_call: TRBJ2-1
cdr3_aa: CASSLLAGDYNEQFF
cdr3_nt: TGCGCCAGCAGCTTACTAGCGGGAGACTACAATGAGCAGTTCTTC

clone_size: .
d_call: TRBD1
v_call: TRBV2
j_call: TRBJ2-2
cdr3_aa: CASSPQGIGELFF
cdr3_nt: TGTGCCAGCAGTCCACAGGGGATCGGGGAGCTGTTTTTT

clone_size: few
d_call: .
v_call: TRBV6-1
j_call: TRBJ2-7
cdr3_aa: CASSVRDRSPYEQYF
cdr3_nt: TGTGCCAGCAGTGTTCGCGACAGGAGTCCCTACGAGCAGTACTTC

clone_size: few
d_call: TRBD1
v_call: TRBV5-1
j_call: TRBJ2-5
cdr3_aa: CASSFQPGTGTQETQYF
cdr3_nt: TGCGCCAGCAGTTTCCAACCCGGGACAGGGACCCAAGAGACCCAGTACTTC

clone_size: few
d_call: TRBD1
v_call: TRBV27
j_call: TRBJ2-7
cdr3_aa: CASSRTGHFYEQYF
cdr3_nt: TGTGCCAGCAGTCGGACAGGACATTTCTACGAGCAGTACTTC

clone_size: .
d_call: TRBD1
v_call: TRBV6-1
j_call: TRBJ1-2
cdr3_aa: CASSAGGGNYGYTF
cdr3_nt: TGTGCCAGCAGTGCCGGAGGGGGCAACTATGGCTACACCTTC

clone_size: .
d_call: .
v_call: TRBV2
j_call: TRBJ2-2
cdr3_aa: CASKAGHNTGELFF
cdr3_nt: TGTGCCAGCAAGGCAGGACATAACACCGGGGAGCTGTTTTTT

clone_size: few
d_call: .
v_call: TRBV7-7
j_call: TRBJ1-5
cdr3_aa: CASSLRGRCSNQPQHF
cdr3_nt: TGTGCCAGCAGCTTAAGAGGGCGGTGTAGCAATCAGCCCCAGCATTTT

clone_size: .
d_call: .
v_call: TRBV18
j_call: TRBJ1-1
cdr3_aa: CASSSDSYTEAFF
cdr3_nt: TGTGCCAGCTCGTCGGACAGCTACACTGAAGCTTTCTTT

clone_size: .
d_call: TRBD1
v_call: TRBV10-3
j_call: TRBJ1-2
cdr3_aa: CAISRGQMTNYGYTF
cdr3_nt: TGTGCCATCAGTAGGGGACAGATGACGAACTATGGCTACACCTTC

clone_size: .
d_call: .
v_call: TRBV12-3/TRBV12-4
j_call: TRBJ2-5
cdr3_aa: CASTFRGGGGETQYF
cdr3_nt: TGTGCCAGCACCTTCCGAGGGGGCGGGGGTGAGACCCAGTACTTC

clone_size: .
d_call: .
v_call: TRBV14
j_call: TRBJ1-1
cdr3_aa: CASSQAGTLEAFF
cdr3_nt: TGTGCCAGCAGCCAAGCGGGGACATTGGAAGCTTTCTTT

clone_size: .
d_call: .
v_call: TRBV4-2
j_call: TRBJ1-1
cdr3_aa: CASSHEPGTGNTEAFF
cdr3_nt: TGTGCCAGCAGCCATGAACCGGGGACGGGGAACACTGAAGCTTTCTTT

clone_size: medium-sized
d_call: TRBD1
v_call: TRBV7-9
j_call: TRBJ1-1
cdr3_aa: CASSLTWGQPSTEAFF
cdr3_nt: TGTGCCAGCAGCTTAACCTGGGGACAGCCGTCGACTGAAGCTTTCTTT

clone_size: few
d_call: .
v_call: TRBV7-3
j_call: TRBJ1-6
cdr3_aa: CASSLGQNSSPLHF
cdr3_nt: TGTGCCAGCAGCTTGGGGCAGAATAGCTCACCCCTCCACTTT

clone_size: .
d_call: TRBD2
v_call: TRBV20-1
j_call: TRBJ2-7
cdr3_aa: CSARESPSGASYEQYF
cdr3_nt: TGCAGTGCTAGAGAAAGCCCTAGCGGGGCCTCCTACGAGCAGTACTTC

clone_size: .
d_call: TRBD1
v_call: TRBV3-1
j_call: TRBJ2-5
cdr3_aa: CASSQVGQQETQYF
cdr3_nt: TGTGCCAGCAGCCAGGTGGGACAGCAAGAGACCCAGTACTTC

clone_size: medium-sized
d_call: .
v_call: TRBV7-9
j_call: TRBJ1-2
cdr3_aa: CASSLGPNYGYTF
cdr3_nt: TGTGCCAGCAGCTTAGGACCAAACTATGGCTACACCTTC

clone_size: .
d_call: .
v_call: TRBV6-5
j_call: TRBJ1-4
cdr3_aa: CASSYSQGQEKLFF
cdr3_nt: TGTGCCAGCAGTTACTCTCAGGGGCAGGAAAAACTGTTTTTT

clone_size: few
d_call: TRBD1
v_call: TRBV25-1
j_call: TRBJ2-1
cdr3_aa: CASSALTGTGGSDEQFF
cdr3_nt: TGTGCCAGCAGTGCGCTAACCGGGACAGGGGGCTCTGATGAGCAGTTCTTC

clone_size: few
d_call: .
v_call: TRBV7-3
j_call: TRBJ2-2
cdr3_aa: CASSLPGNTGELFF
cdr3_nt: TGTGCCAGCAGCTTGCCAGGGAACACCGGGGAGCTGTTTTTT

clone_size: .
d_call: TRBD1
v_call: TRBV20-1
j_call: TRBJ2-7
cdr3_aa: CSAQRQGAWGRDEQYF
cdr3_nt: TGCAGTGCTCAACGACAGGGGGCTTGGGGTAGGGACGAGCAGTACTTC

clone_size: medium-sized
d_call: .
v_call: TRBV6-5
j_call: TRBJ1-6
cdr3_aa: CASSYGRVDSPLHF
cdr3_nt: TGTGCCAGCAGTTACGGCAGGGTCGATTCACCCCTCCACTTT

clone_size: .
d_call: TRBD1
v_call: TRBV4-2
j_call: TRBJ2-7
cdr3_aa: CASSQGAGTVSYEQYF
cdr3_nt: TGTGCCAGCAGCCAAGGGGCCGGGACAGTATCCTACGAGCAGTACTTC

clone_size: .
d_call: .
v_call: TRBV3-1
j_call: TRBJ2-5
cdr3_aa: CASSQDQAALETQYF
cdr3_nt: TGTGCCAGCAGCCAAGATCAGGCAGCACTAGAGACCCAGTACTTC

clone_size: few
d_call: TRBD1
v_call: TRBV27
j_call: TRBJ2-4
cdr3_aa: CASSPSGQEIGFGKNIQYF
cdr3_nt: TGTGCCAGCAGTCCATCGGGACAGGAGATCGGTTTTGGCAAAAACATTCAGTACTTC

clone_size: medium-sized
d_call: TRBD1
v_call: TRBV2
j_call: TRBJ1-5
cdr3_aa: CASSERTGGNQPQHF
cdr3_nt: TGTGCCAGCAGTGAGCGGACAGGGGGCAATCAGCCCCAGCATTTT

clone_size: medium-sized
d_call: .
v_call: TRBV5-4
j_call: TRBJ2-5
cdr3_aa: CASSLRTVQETQYF
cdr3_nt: TGTGCCAGCAGCCTACGGACAGTACAAGAGACCCAGTACTTC

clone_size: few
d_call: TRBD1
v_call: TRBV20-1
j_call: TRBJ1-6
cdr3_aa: CSARGVSPLHF
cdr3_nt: TGCAGTGCCAGGGGGGTTTCACCCCTCCACTTT

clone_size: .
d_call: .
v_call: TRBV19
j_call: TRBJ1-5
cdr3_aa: CASSIAAGSGQPQHF
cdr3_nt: TGTGCCAGTAGTATAGCTGCGGGGTCAGGCCAGCCCCAGCATTTT

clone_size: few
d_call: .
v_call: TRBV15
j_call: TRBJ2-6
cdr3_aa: CATSRAPGSSSGANVLTF
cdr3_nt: TGTGCCACCAGCAGAGCTCCGGGGTCCTCCTCTGGGGCCAACGTCCTGACTTTC

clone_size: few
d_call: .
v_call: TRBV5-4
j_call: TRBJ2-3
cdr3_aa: CASSPTGATDTQYF
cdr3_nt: TGTGCCAGCAGCCCGACAGGAGCTACAGATACGCAGTATTTT

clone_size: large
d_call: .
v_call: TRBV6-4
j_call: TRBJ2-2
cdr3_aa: CASRLGATGELFF
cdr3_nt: TGTGCCAGCAGGCTGGGGGCCACCGGGGAGCTGTTTTTT

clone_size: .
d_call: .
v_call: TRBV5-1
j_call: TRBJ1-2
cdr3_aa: CASRGQAYGYTF
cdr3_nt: TGCGCCAGCAGAGGACAAGCCTATGGCTACACCTTC

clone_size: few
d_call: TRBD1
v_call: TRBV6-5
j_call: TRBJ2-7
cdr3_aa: CASSYSWTGGSEQYF
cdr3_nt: TGTGCCAGCAGTTACTCTTGGACAGGGGGAAGCGAGCAGTACTTC

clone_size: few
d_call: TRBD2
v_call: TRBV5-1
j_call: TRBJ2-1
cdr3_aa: CASSYGTSGDNEQFF
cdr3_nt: TGCGCCAGCAGCTATGGGACTAGCGGAGACAATGAGCAGTTCTTC

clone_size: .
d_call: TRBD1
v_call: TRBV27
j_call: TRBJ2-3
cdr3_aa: CASSNFYPGTESYTQYF
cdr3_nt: TGTGCCAGCAGCAATTTTTACCCCGGGACAGAGAGCTATACGCAGTATTTT

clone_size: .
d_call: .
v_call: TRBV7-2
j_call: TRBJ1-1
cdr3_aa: CASSSLGGSTEAFF
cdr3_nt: TGTGCCAGCAGCTCCTTGGGGGGGAGCACTGAAGCTTTCTTT

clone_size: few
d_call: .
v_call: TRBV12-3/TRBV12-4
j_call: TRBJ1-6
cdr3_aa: CASTNLGGGINSPLHF
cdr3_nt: TGTGCCAGCACTAACCTGGGAGGGGGGATAAATTCACCCCTCCACTTT

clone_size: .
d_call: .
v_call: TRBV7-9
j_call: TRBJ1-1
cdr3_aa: CASSLALRPNTEAFF
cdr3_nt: TGTGCCAGCAGCTTAGCGCTACGGCCGAACACTGAAGCTTTCTTT